The clone carrying this T cell receptor (beta chain) was observed a single time. Its antigen is unknown. This sample is part of a study of memory CD4+ T cells and cytomegalovirus serostatus. Only in-frame clones appear in the TCRdb table, and some are missing; sequencing was by immunoSEQ multiplex PCR. The table shows over 65,000 clones, with 60% to 85% occurring only once. CDR1 and CDR2 (germline): MDHEN, SYDVKM. The CDR3 loop spans 12 amino acids. The ends were cut back, 1 base at V and 8 bases at J, with 8 bases in the middle. Study-wide results and caveats: Suggested: most of the CMV-linked TCR signature lies in CD4+ memory cells.

Single viable CD3+CD4+CD8-CD45RO+ cells were sorted as the memory CD4+ T cells. After thawing, CD4+ T cells were positively selected. The sample comprised memory CD4+ T cells from blood. The sequence derives from an adult in good health and CMV-seropositive. The J gene is TRBJ1-1, the V gene TRBV28; D unclear. CDR3 protein: CASSLYREEAFF. The DNA of the CDR3 is TGTGCCAGCAGTTTATATAGGGAGGAAGCTTTCTTT.